A selection of T cell receptor beta chains follows, all from one sample in a study of Graves' ophthalmopathy and Graves' hyperthyroidism. One entry per CDR3 protein, called by TCRdb with MiXCR from the multiplex PCR reads. In the table there are 35,000 to 50,000 distinct CDR3 sequences, roughly 50% of which are singletons. Sequenced input: peripheral blood. Every receptor here comes from an adult woman with stable Graves' hyperthyroidism. The CDR3 runs from the conserved cysteine through the conserved F or W. A D gene is named only where the DNA matches it firmly. Not every row has a clone size; where given, it reads once, few, many or a size class.

TRBJ1-1,TRBV19,many,.,TGTGCCACCGAAGGGGTGCCGAACACTGAAGCTTTCTTT,CATEGVPNTEAFF
TRBJ1-2,TRBV20-1,few,TRBD1,TGCAGTGCTAGAGGGACAGGGGGCGCATCTGGCTACACCTTC,CSARGTGGASGYTF
TRBJ1-2,TRBV7-6,.,TRBD1,TGCGCCAGCAGTGACAGGGCGCTTGGCTACACCTTC,CASSDRALGYTF
TRBJ1-1,TRBV9,few,.,TGTGCCAGCAGCGGCTCCAACACTGAAGCTTTCTTT,CASSGSNTEAFF
TRBJ2-2,TRBV12-3/TRBV12-4,once,.,TGTGCCAGCAGTCCGCCACAGGGACTGACTACCGGGGAGCTGTTTTTT,CASSPPQGLTTGELFF
TRBJ2-5,TRBV2,.,TRBD2,TGTGCCAGCAGGCCGGGACTAGCGGGAGTGGAACAAGAGACCCAGTACTTC,CASRPGLAGVEQETQYF
TRBJ2-5,TRBV7-8,.,.,TGTGCCAGCAGCTTAAGCAGGGTCCACGAGACCCAGTACTTC,CASSLSRVHETQYF
TRBJ1-2,TRBV11-2,.,TRBD1,TGTGCCAGCAGCCCACGACAGGGGCAGGATGGCTACACCTTC,CASSPRQGQDGYTF
TRBJ2-5,TRBV20-1,many,TRBD1,TGCAGTGCTGGACCAGGGGGCCGGGAGACCCAGTACTTC,CSAGPGGRETQYF
TRBJ1-1,TRBV29-1,few,TRBD1,TGCAGCAGACCGGACAGGTTGAACACTGAAGCTTTCTTT,CSRPDRLNTEAFF
TRBJ1-1,TRBV5-5,.,.,TGTGCCAGCAGCTTGATCTTCCTGAACACTGAAGCTTTCTTT,CASSLIFLNTEAFF
TRBJ2-5,TRBV6-5,.,TRBD2,TGTGCCAGCAGTTTCCCGACTAGCGGTTGGGAGACCCAGTACTTC,CASSFPTSGWETQYF
TRBJ2-5,TRBV5-8,.,.,TGCGCCAGCAGTTTTGGACGCAGGCAAGAGACCCAGTACTTC,CASSFGRRQETQYF
TRBJ1-5,TRBV20-1,many,TRBD1,TGCAGTGCTACCTGGGACAGGGGTCAGCCCCAGCATTTT,CSATWDRGQPQHF
TRBJ2-2,TRBV10-3,.,.,TGTGCCATCAGTGAGGGACAGACGAACACCGGGGAGCTGTTTTTT,CAISEGQTNTGELFF
TRBJ2-7,TRBV10-3,.,.,TGTGCCATCAGTGAGTCGGGTTGGACGGCGCCCCACCGCTACGAGCAGTACTTC,CAISESGWTAPHRYEQYF
TRBJ2-5,TRBV29-1,.,TRBD2,TGCAGCAGTACTAGCGGGGGGTACCAAGAGACCCAGTACTTC,CSSTSGGYQETQYF
TRBJ2-7,TRBV6-1,many,.,TGTGCCAGCAGTGAAGCGCCTTCAGGGTTTTACGAGCAGTACTTC,CASSEAPSGFYEQYF
TRBJ1-1,TRBV29-1,.,.,TGCAGCGTTGGGGGGCTGCACGATAACACTGAAGCTTTCTTT,CSVGGLHDNTEAFF
TRBJ1-2,TRBV29-1,many,.,TGCAGCGTTGACGGGGGGGTTCACTATGGCTACACCTTC,CSVDGGVHYGYTF
TRBJ1-2,TRBV5-6,.,TRBD1,TGTGCCAGCAGCTTGGACAGGGGGCCTCTAAGCTACACCTTC,CASSLDRGPLSYTF
TRBJ1-1,TRBV19,many,.,TGTGCCAGTACCCGGCGGGGACATAGCACTGAAGCTTTCTTT,CASTRRGHSTEAFF
TRBJ1-2,TRBV7-6,.,.,TGTGCCAGCAGCCCCCCCCAGCCAACTAACTATGGCTACACCTTC,CASSPPQPTNYGYTF
TRBJ1-2,TRBV9,many,.,TGTGCCAGCAGCCCCGACTTAGTGGCCTATGGCTACACCTTC,CASSPDLVAYGYTF
TRBJ2-3,TRBV6-2/TRBV6-3,.,TRBD2,TGTGCCAGCAAATTATCAGGACTAGAGAGCACAGATACGCAGTATTTT,CASKLSGLESTDTQYF
TRBJ1-5,TRBV19,many,.,TGTGCCAGTAGCCACCCCGAGGGAAGGGGGGTGGATCAGCCCCAGCATTTT,CASSHPEGRGVDQPQHF
TRBJ1-1,TRBV7-9,many,.,TGTGCCAGCAGCTTAGGACAGAACACTGAAGCTTTCTTT,CASSLGQNTEAFF
TRBJ2-2,TRBV19,.,TRBD1,TGTGCCAGTAGTAGCCGGACAGGGAACACCGGGGAGCTGTTTTTT,CASSSRTGNTGELFF
TRBJ2-1,TRBV6-1,.,.,TGTGCCAGTCGGTATGGGGGGCAGTTCTTC,CASRYGGQFF
TRBJ1-1,TRBV19,many,.,TGTGCCAGTAGTATCGATACAGGGATCACTGAAGCTTTCTTT,CASSIDTGITEAFF
TRBJ2-5,TRBV7-6,.,TRBD2,TGTGCCAGCAGCTTAGCGTCTAGCGGGATGGGAGAGACCCAGTACTTC,CASSLASSGMGETQYF
TRBJ1-1,TRBV11-2,many,.,TGTGCCAGCAGCCATGGGGAGACTTTGAACACTGAAGCTTTCTTT,CASSHGETLNTEAFF
TRBJ2-2,TRBV29-1,many,.,TGCAGCGTTGATGTCAGGGAAAACACCGGGGAGCTGTTTTTT,CSVDVRENTGELFF
TRBJ1-4,TRBV6-1,.,.,TGTGCCAGCAGTTACGTCAGTAATGAAAAACTGTTTTTT,CASSYVSNEKLFF
TRBJ2-2,TRBV5-6,many,.,TGTGCCAGCAGCCTGGTGGAGGGTCCAAACACCGGGGAGCTGTTTTTT,CASSLVEGPNTGELFF
TRBJ1-1,TRBV6-5,many,TRBD1,TGTGCCAGCAGAACAGGGGCAATGAACACTGAAGCTTTCTTT,CASRTGAMNTEAFF
TRBJ1-3,TRBV29-1,.,.,TGCAGCGTTTCCGGGACCGCGTCTAACTCTGGAAACACCATATATTTT,CSVSGTASNSGNTIYF
TRBJ2-1,TRBV7-6,.,TRBD2,TGTGCCAGCAGCCTTTTAGCGGGCAACTCCTACAATGAGCAGTTCTTC,CASSLLAGNSYNEQFF
TRBJ1-4,TRBV28,many,.,TGTGCCAGCAGGGACAGATCGCGTGAAAAACTGTTTTTT,CASRDRSREKLFF
TRBJ2-6,TRBV7-9,many,.,TGTGCCAGCAGCTTAGTTGGCTCTGGGGCCAACGTCCTGACTTTC,CASSLVGSGANVLTF
TRBJ2-7,TRBV12-3/TRBV12-4,.,TRBD1,TGTGCCAGCAGAACCGGGACAGGGGTGATAACTACCTACGAGCAGTACTTC,CASRTGTGVITTYEQYF
TRBJ1-1,TRBV20-1,many,TRBD1,TGCAGTGCTTTCCAGAGACAGGGAACTTGGTTTTCGGACACTGAAGCTTTCTTT,CSAFQRQGTWFSDTEAFF
TRBJ1-5,TRBV5-5,few,.,TGTGCCAGCACTCCGGGGGGGCGTCAGCCCCAGCATTTT,CASTPGGRQPQHF
TRBJ1-1,TRBV12-3/TRBV12-4,many,.,TGTGCCAGCAGTTTATACTTGGTGGGCACTGAAGCTTTCTTT,CASSLYLVGTEAFF
TRBJ1-5,TRBV6-4,many,TRBD1,TGTGCCAGCAGTATAGGGGGCCCGGATCAGCCCCAGCATTTT,CASSIGGPDQPQHF